This TCR beta chain stems from a study of CXCR3-negative and CXCR3-positive naive CD8 T cells. The libraries of TRB cDNA were prepared using 5' RACE with UMI labels. TCRdb derives one entry per CDR3 protein from the 5' RACE reads, leaving out DNA. The sample's table shows around 160,000 distinct CDR3 sequences. Study results and caveats: Unlike memory cells, which differed, naive CXCR3-negative and CXCR3-positive cells had similar TRBV-TRBJ usage. The study found CXCR3 expression partially decreased after cryopreservation and ran most assays on fresh PBMCs. Naive cells positive for CXCR3 carried more hydrophobic TRB CDR3s than CXCR3-negative ones.

Turning to this clonotype: What it recognizes is unknown.

The sequencing sample was made of naive CXCR3+ CD8+ T cells from blood. The subset was: CD45RO-CCR7+CD27+CD95- naive CD8+ T cells expressing CXCR3 (TNR3+). This TCR derives from a human donor in good health. Some clones in this sample may be carry-over from other donors' samples.

CDR3 protein: CASSQDQTSDEQYF. This chain links TRBV4-1 with TRBJ2-7; TCRdb proposes TRBD2, but this gene call is untestable without DNA. The CDR3 runs 14 residues. Germline V gene sequence: CDR1 MGHRA, CDR2 YSYEKL.